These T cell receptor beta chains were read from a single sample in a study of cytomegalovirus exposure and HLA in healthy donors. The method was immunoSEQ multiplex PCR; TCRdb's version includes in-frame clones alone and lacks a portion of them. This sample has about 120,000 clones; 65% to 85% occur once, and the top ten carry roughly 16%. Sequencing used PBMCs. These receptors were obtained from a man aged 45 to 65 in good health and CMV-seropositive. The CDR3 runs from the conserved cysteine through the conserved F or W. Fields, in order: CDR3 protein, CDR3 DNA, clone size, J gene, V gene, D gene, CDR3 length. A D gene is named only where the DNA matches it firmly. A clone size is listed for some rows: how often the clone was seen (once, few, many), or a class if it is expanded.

CAISDGQDLVGTQYF TGTGCCATCAGTGATGGTCAGGATCTGGTTGGTACGCAGTATTTT . TRBJ2-3 TRBV10-3 . 15
CASSSMPGGDGQETQYF TGTGCCAGCAGCTCTATGCCGGGGGGCGACGGCCAAGAGACCCAGTACTTC . TRBJ2-5 TRBV28 . 17
CASSTGLRYGYTF TGTGCCAGTAGTACCGGACTGCGGTATGGCTACACCTTC . TRBJ1-2 TRBV19 . 13
CASSTGYNSPLHF TGTGCCAGCAGCACAGGGTATAATTCACCCCTCCACTTT . TRBJ1-6 TRBV6-6 . 13
CASTAGGVSYNEQFF TGTGCCAGCACCGCCGGAGGGGTCTCCTACAATGAGCAGTTCTTC . TRBJ2-1 TRBV6-6 . 15
CASGYREWLPLHF TGTGCTAGTGGTTACAGGGAATGGTTACCCCTCCACTTT . TRBJ1-6 TRBV12-5 . 13
CASSLDRGRRETQYF TGTGCCAGCAGCTTAGACAGGGGGCGGCGGGAGACCCAGTACTTC . TRBJ2-5 TRBV11-2 TRBD1 15
CASNRGGQPQHF TGTGCCAGTAATAGGGGAGGTCAGCCCCAGCATTTT . TRBJ1-5 TRBV28 . 12
CASSFLAGTVAQYF TGTGCCAGCAGTTTTCTAGCGGGAACAGTCGCGCAGTATTTT . TRBJ2-3 TRBV28 TRBD2 14
CASSLGPGQGTDTQYF TGTGCCAGCAGCTTAGGGCCGGGACAGGGGACAGATACGCAGTATTTT . TRBJ2-3 TRBV7-6 TRBD1 16
CASSELSYEQYF TGTGCCAGCAGTGAACTCAGCTACGAGCAGTACTTC once TRBJ2-7 TRBV2 . 12
CASSLTRKSSYNEQFF TGTGCCAGCAGCCTAACTAGGAAGAGCTCCTACAATGAGCAGTTCTTC . TRBJ2-1 TRBV7-2 . 16
CAISGGSTDTQYF TGTGCCATCAGTGGAGGGAGCACAGATACGCAGTATTTT few TRBJ2-3 TRBV10-3 . 13
CASSPWLTGTGGSQETQYF TGCGCCAGCAGCCCGTGGCTTACCGGGACGGGGGGTTCCCAAGAGACCCAGTACTTC . TRBJ2-5 TRBV4-1 TRBD2 19
CASTSLWHEQYF TGTGCCAGCACCTCCCTCTGGCACGAGCAGTACTTC . TRBJ2-7 TRBV28 . 12
CASSPIAGGGEQYF TGTGCCAGCAGCCCGATAGCGGGAGGAGGCGAGCAGTACTTC . TRBJ2-7 TRBV9 TRBD2 14
CASIEDRSNYGYTF TGTGCCAGCATTGAGGACAGGTCTAACTATGGCTACACCTTC . TRBJ1-2 TRBV6-6 TRBD1 14
CSQGTEAFF TGCAGCCAGGGCACTGAAGCTTTCTTT once TRBJ1-1 TRBV20-1 . 9
CSVEGGAAITGEQYF TGCAGCGTTGAAGGTGGGGCAGCGATAACCGGCGAGCAGTACTTC once TRBJ2-7 TRBV29-1 . 15
CASSIDHRGGQPQHF TGTGCCAGTAGTATAGACCACAGGGGGGGTCAGCCCCAGCATTTT . TRBJ1-5 TRBV19 TRBD1 15
CASSSQWTSGSNEQFF TGTGCCAGCAGCTCACAATGGACTAGCGGGAGTAATGAGCAGTTCTTC . TRBJ2-1 TRBV7-2 TRBD2 16
CASRRQGSTDTQYF TGTGCCAGCCGACGCCAGGGGAGCACAGATACGCAGTATTTT . TRBJ2-3 TRBV18 . 14
CASSDRADYEQYF TGTGCCAGCAGCGACAGGGCCGACTACGAGCAGTACTTC . TRBJ2-7 TRBV6-6 TRBD1 13
CASSSPGQNTGELFF TGTGCCAGCAGCTCGCCGGGACAGAACACCGGGGAGCTGTTTTTT . TRBJ2-2 TRBV11-2 . 15
CASSFQPTGANTEAFF TGCGCCAGCAGCTTCCAACCTACAGGGGCTAACACTGAAGCTTTCTTT once TRBJ1-1 TRBV5-1 TRBD1 16
CASATGANVLTF TGTGCCAGCGCTACTGGGGCCAACGTCCTGACTTTC . TRBJ2-6 TRBV6-5 . 12
CACLTSGSANEQFF TGTGCCTGCTTGACTAGCGGGAGTGCCAATGAGCAGTTCTTC . TRBJ2-1 TRBV28 TRBD2 14
CASSYSRQGGYEQYF TGTGCCAGCAGTTACTCGAGGCAGGGGGGCTACGAGCAGTACTTC . TRBJ2-7 TRBV6-5 . 15
CASSTQGKETQYF TGTGCCAGCTCAACCCAGGGGAAAGAGACCCAGTACTTC . TRBJ2-5 TRBV18 . 13
CASSYSGRMNTEAFF TGTGCCAGCAGTTACTCTGGCAGAATGAACACTGAAGCTTTCTTT . TRBJ1-1 TRBV6-5 . 15
CASSLSATGNQPQHF TGTGCCAGCAGTTTATCCGCGACAGGGAATCAGCCCCAGCATTTT . TRBJ1-5 TRBV27 TRBD1 15
CASSLSLAETYEQYF TGTGCCAGCAGCTTGTCACTAGCCGAGACCTACGAGCAGTACTTC . TRBJ2-7 TRBV11-2 . 15
CASSGSYFTDTQYF TGTGCCAGTAGTGGTAGTTACTTCACAGATACGCAGTATTTT . TRBJ2-3 TRBV19 . 14
CASSLAGNEAFF TGTGCCAGCAGCTTAGCCGGGAATGAAGCTTTCTTT . TRBJ1-1 TRBV7-9 . 12
CATSPSRGGYGYTF TGTGCCACCAGCCCCTCCAGGGGTGGCTATGGCTACACCTTC few TRBJ1-2 TRBV15 . 14
CASKRAGFSYEQYF TGTGCCAGCAAAAGAGCAGGGTTCTCCTACGAGCAGTACTTC . TRBJ2-7 TRBV28 . 14
CASSLGQAPTEAFF TGTGCCAGCAGTTTAGGCCAGGCCCCCACTGAAGCTTTCTTT . TRBJ1-1 TRBV28 . 14
CASSLKVRGWGTDTQYF TGTGCCAGCAGCTTAAAAGTAAGGGGATGGGGCACAGATACGCAGTATTTT . TRBJ2-3 TRBV11-2 . 17
CASSLSGENPEAFF TGTGCCAGCAGCTTGAGTGGGGAGAACCCTGAAGCTTTCTTT few TRBJ1-1 TRBV5-8 . 14
CASSQVSGTVEKLFF TGCGCCAGCAGCCAAGTGTCCGGGACAGTCGAAAAACTGTTTTTT . TRBJ1-4 TRBV4-1 TRBD1 15
CASSLRDSWFGEQYF TGTGCCAGCTCCCTCCGGGACAGCTGGTTCGGCGAGCAGTACTTC . TRBJ2-7 TRBV28 TRBD1 15
CASSVGRDQPQHF TGTGCCAGCAGCGTAGGGAGGGACCAGCCCCAGCATTTT few TRBJ1-5 TRBV9 . 13
CASSLGQDREKLFF TGTGCCAGCAGTCTCGGACAGGATCGGGAAAAACTGTTTTTT few TRBJ1-4 TRBV28 TRBD1 14
CASTRGAGYNTGELFF TGTGCCAGTACTCGCGGAGCGGGTTACAACACCGGGGAGCTGTTTTTT . TRBJ2-2 TRBV19 . 16
CSSSPRGGREVNYGYTF TGTTCCAGCAGCCCCAGGGGAGGGAGAGAAGTCAACTATGGCTACACCTTC . TRBJ1-2 TRBV7-9 . 17
CATSRATDYEQYF TGTGCCACCAGCAGAGCCACAGACTACGAGCAGTACTTC . TRBJ2-7 TRBV15 . 13